This T cell receptor (beta chain) was identified during a study of shared clonotypes between healthy human individuals. General observations from the study: Against clonotypes common to all four donors, non-shared ones had lower generation probabilities.

V was shortened by 0 bases and J by 5 bases, with 11 bases between the two germline ends. The CDR3 length is 14 residues. Germline V gives CDR1 SGHRS, CDR2 YFSETQ. For this clone: Its antigen remains unidentified.

TCRdb keeps only in-frame clones here, not all; method: immunoSEQ multiplex PCR. The table shows roughly 2,300,000 clones, with 85% to 95% occurring only once. The sample was naive CD4+ T cells from PBMCs. Regarding subset: CD45RA+ positively selected. The genes are TRBV5-1 and TRBJ1-1; D remains ambiguous. This clonotype originated in a man younger than 30 in good health. Some clones in this sample may be carry-over from other donors' samples. CDR3 DNA sequence: TGCGCCAGCAGCTTGGGGACCCTGGGGACTGAAGCTTTCTTT. It codes for CASSLGTLGTEAFF.